Shown below are 25 T cell receptor beta chains from a single sample sequenced in a study of response to subunit inactivated influenza vaccine. TCRdb reprocessed the RT-PCR reads via MiXCR and lists one record per CDR3 protein. The sample carries 200,000 to 300,000 distinct CDR3 sequences, roughly an eighth recorded once. This sample comprised non-naive T cells sorted from PBMCs, obtained roughly 2 weeks before vaccination. The receptor set was obtained from a man aged 50 or older who received an inactivated influenza vaccine.

V gene TRBV27 combines with J gene TRBJ2-5, with 8 positions matching TRBD2. This CDR3 has 14 amino acids. J lost 5 bases, V lost 5 bases, and 7 bases had no gene match. Germline CDR1 reads MNHEY; CDR2 reads SMNVEV (reference sequence). DNA of the CDR3: TGTGCCAGCAGTCGTGCGGGGGGTCCCGAGACCCAGTACTTC. Amino acids: CASSRAGGPETQYF.

The genes are TRBV7-9 and TRBJ2-5; a weak D match, TRBD2 (6 bases). Trimming cost V 6 bases and J 4 bases, with 15 bases left between them. From germline, CDR1 is SEHNR and CDR2 FQNEAQ (reference sequence). CDR3 length: 14 amino acids. The CDR3 DNA follows: TGTGCCAGCAGTACCTGGGGAGGTGGAGAGACCCAGTACTTC. It translates to CASSTWGGGETQYF. The variable domain in full, with the rest retrieved from reference TRBV7-9 and TRBJ2-5, is DTGVSQNPRHKITKRGQNVTFRCDPISEHNRLYWYRQTLGQGPEFLTYFQNEAQLEKSRLLSDRFSAERPKGSFSTLEIQRTEQGDSAMYLCASSTWGGGETQYFGPGTRLLVL.

This clonotype was found a few times. The rearrangement links TRBV20-1 to TRBJ1-1; perhaps TRBD1 as D (6 bases). Looked up from germline, CDR1 is DFQATT and CDR2 is SNEGSKA (reference sequence). Between the trimmed V and J ends, which lost 4 bases and 1 base, there was a span of 13 bases. CDR3 length equals 14 residues. Here the CDR3 DNA reads TGCAGTGCTACTATTAGGGGGAAGAACACTGAAGCTTTCTTT. Translated, it gives CSATIRGKNTEAFF.

This clonotype is labeled medium-sized (0.01 to 0.1%). V and J are TRBV7-8 and TRBJ1-2; D remains ambiguous. Germline V gene lookup returns CDR1 SGHVS and CDR2 FQNEAQ. V lost 0 bases, J lost 0 bases, and 11 bases lay in between. The CDR3 loop spans 16 amino acids. The CDR3: CASSLARLPSNYGYTF. CDR3 in DNA: TGTGCCAGCAGCTTAGCCAGGCTACCCTCTAACTATGGCTACACCTTC.

This clonotype has more than one count but fewer than ten. The chain joins TRBV7-2 to TRBJ2-3, with TRBD1 as a possible D gene (6 bases). The CDR3 spans 15 residues. Trimming took off 1 base at V and 5 bases at J, with 13 bases between the two ends. CDR1 and CDR2 (germline): SGHTA, FQGNSA. DNA of the CDR3: TGTGCCAGCAGCTTAGTCTTTCAGGGGAGAGATACGCAGTATTTT. Translated, it gives CASSLVFQGRDTQYF. Combining the CDR3 with reference TRBV7-2 and TRBJ2-3 gives the whole variable domain GAGVSQSPSNKVTEKGKDVELRCDPISGHTALYWYRQSLGQGLEFLIYFQGNSAPDKSGLPSDRFSAERTGGSVSTLTIQRTQQEDSAVYLCASSLVFQGRDTQYFGPGTRLTVL.

On this clonotype: One base away lies a much larger clone, so this may be a sequencing read error. The genes are TRBV28 and TRBJ1-1; weak D call: TRBD1 (5 bases). This CDR3 spans 15 amino acids. Per germline, CDR1 MDHEN and CDR2 SYDVKM. CDR3 nucleotides: TGTGCCGGCAGCCTCTTGAATCAGGGAGAGACTGAAGCTTTCTTT. This sequence encodes CAGSLLNQGETEAFF.

This CDR3 is CASSLTPGTNEQYF. CDR3 bases: TGTGCCAGCAGCTTAACCCCCGGGACCAACGAGCAGTACTTC. This chain uses TRBV7-2 with TRBJ2-7; D could derive from TRBD1 or TRBD2 (5 bases each). The CDR3 extends over 14 amino acids. Trimming shortened V by 2 bases and J by 5 bases, and 13 bases separated the two germline ends. Looked up from germline, CDR1 is SGHTA and CDR2 is FQGNSA.

This rearrangement joins TRBV12-3 or TRBV12-4 to TRBJ1-1, with D possibly TRBD1 on 5 matching bases. The CDR3 contains 14 residues. V was shortened by 4 bases and J by 5 bases, with 14 bases between the two germline ends. In DNA form, the CDR3 reads TGTGCCAGCAGTTATGGGGGTGAATGGACTGAAGCTTTCTTT. This translates into CASSYGGEWTEAFF.

This clonotype occurred many times. This rearrangement joins TRBV12-3 or TRBV12-4 to TRBJ2-2; D is unclear. Trimming cost V 2 bases and J 5 bases, with 6 bases left between them. The CDR3 is 13 amino acids. As DNA, the CDR3 is TGTGCCAGCAGTTTAATCGGTACCGGGGAGCTGTTTTTT. It codes for CASSLIGTGELFF.

V and J are TRBV6-5 and TRBJ2-5, with 9 bases matching TRBD1. Germline V gives CDR1 MNHEY, CDR2 SVGAGI. This CDR3 contains 13 residues. After removal of 0 bases from V and 9 bases from J, the junction contained 2 bases not matched to a gene. The DNA for the CDR3 is TGTGCCAGCAGTTACTCGACAGGGGGGTCCCAGTACTTC. Translating it yields CASSYSTGGSQYF.

V usage is TRBV5-1 and J usage is TRBJ1-1; D call uncertain. Per germline, CDR1 SGHRS and CDR2 YFSETQ. The CDR3 loop spans 15 amino acids. V gave up 0 bases and J gave up 1 base, with 10 bases separating them. CDR3 DNA: TGCGCCAGCAGCTTGGTGGAATGGAGGAACACTGAAGCTTTCTTT. Translated: CASSLVEWRNTEAFF.

This clonotype has a count of ten or more. The chain combines TRBV7-9 with TRBJ2-5; 8 bases are a match to TRBD1. The V segment lost 3 bases and the J segment 1 base; nucleotides outside the gene matches: 7. The length of the CDR3 is 16 residues. Germline CDR1 SEHNR, CDR2 FQNEAQ (reference sequence). The CDR3 reads CASSFIGDRGQETQYF. The CDR3 DNA follows: TGTGCCAGCAGCTTTATCGGAGACAGGGGCCAAGAGACCCAGTACTTC.

This clonotype was recorded a few times. The V gene is TRBV20-1, the J gene TRBJ1-5; 7 bases are a match to TRBD1. From germline, CDR1 is DFQATT and CDR2 SNEGSKA (reference sequence). V shed 3 bases and J 1 base; nucleotides not matched to a gene: 6. The CDR3 is 15 amino acids. The CDR3 spells CSASSGTASNQPQHF. DNA of the CDR3: TGCAGTGCTAGTTCCGGGACAGCGAGCAATCAGCCCCAGCATTTT.

This clonotype was seen repeatedly, ten times or more. The chain has TRBV5-1 and TRBJ1-6; D unresolved. The V and J ends lost 0 bases and 9 bases respectively, with 7 bases between them. Per the germline V gene, CDR1 is SGHRS and CDR2 is YFSETQ. The CDR3 length is 13 residues. The CDR3 sequence: CASSLGWGSPLHF. The CDR3 coding sequence is TGCGCCAGCAGCTTGGGGTGGGGTTCACCCCTCCACTTT.

V gene TRBV20-1 combines with J gene TRBJ2-5, with D tentatively TRBD2 (6 bases). The germline V gene has CDR1 DFQATT and CDR2 SNEGSKA (reference sequence). The CDR3 is 15 amino acids. V gave up 0 bases and J gave up 2 bases, with 13 bases separating them. This CDR3 reads CSARDYRGLQETQYF. Here the CDR3 DNA reads TGCAGTGCTAGAGATTATCGGGGACTTCAAGAGACCCAGTACTTC.

The J gene is TRBJ2-5, the V gene TRBV6-5, with D tentatively TRBD1 or TRBD2 (5 bases each). Deletions cut 0 bases from V and 7 bases from J, with 15 bases between. The CDR3 has 15 residues. Germline V CDR1 and CDR2: MNHEY, SVGAGI. CDR3: CASSYSLGGAGTQYF. The CDR3, as DNA: TGTGCCAGCAGTTACTCGCTTGGGGGAGCAGGGACCCAGTACTTC.

This clonotype was observed many times. This sequence joins TRBV5-1 and TRBJ1-1; a weak D match, TRBD1 (6 bases). This CDR3 is 16 amino acids long. Trimming removed 2 bases from V and 1 base from J, with 15 bases in between. CDR1 is SGHRS and CDR2 is YFSETQ in the germline V gene. The CDR3 DNA follows: TGCGCCAGCAGCTTTGGGGGGCGCCTCGAGAACACTGAAGCTTTCTTT. Translating gives CASSFGGRLENTEAFF.

This clonotype was counted only a few times. The chain joins TRBV5-1 to TRBJ1-2; no clear D. V was pared by 2 bases and J by 7 bases, with 9 bases between. CDR3 size: 12 residues. Germline V lookup: CDR1 SGHRS, CDR2 YFSETQ. The CDR3 DNA is TGCGCCAGCAGCTTTGATAAAACTGGCTACACCTTC. Translation: CASSFDKTGYTF.

This sequence joins TRBV29-1 and TRBJ1-2; a possible D gene is TRBD1 (6 bases). V lost 1 base and J lost 8, with 14 bases in between. The CDR3 covers 13 residues. Germline lookup yields CDR1 SQVTM and CDR2 ANQGSEA. The CDR3 DNA reads as TGCAGCGTTGAAGGGACAGAGTCAGGCGGCTACACCTTC. Translated: CSVEGTESGGYTF.

This clonotype has at least ten counts. The chain recombines TRBV15 with TRBJ2-7, with D possibly TRBD1 on 5 matching bases. CDR3 length: 16 residues. With 0 bases removed from V and 3 bases from J, the gap between germline ends came to 15 bases. Germline V CDR1 and CDR2: LNHNV, YYDKDF (reference sequence). Written as DNA, the CDR3 is TGTGCCACCAGCAGAGATGGGCCAAGGGGAATCTACGAGCAGTACTTC. Amino acid sequence: CATSRDGPRGIYEQYF.

This clonotype has at least ten counts. V gene TRBV6-1 combines with J gene TRBJ1-2; possible D gene TRBD1, 5 bases. The CDR3 runs to 14 residues. V lost 7 bases and J lost 7, with 19 bases in between. CDR1 is MNHNS and CDR2 is SASEGT in the germline V gene. CDR3 sequence: CASMSWGAEGGYTF. The CDR3 nucleotides read TGTGCCAGCATGAGCTGGGGCGCCGAAGGTGGCTACACCTTC.

The V gene is TRBV5-1, the J gene TRBJ2-2; TRBD1 matches 7 bases. The CDR3 runs to 14 residues. Per germline, CDR1 SGHRS and CDR2 YFSETQ. V shed 7 bases, J shed 4 bases, and the junction held 7 bases outside the gene matches. This CDR3 is CASRTGVPTGELFF. The CDR3 DNA sequence: TGCGCCAGCCGAACAGGGGTACCCACCGGGGAGCTGTTTTTT.

The chain couples TRBV6-5 to TRBJ2-1; weak D call: TRBD1 (6 bases). The V gene's germline CDR1 is MNHEY and CDR2 SVGAGI. V lost 5 bases, J lost 9 bases, and 26 bases lay in between. The CDR3 consists of 17 residues. CDR3 protein: CASSHRGPGHERSEQFF. CDR3 DNA sequence: TGTGCCAGCAGTCACCGAGGACCGGGACACGAGAGGAGTGAGCAGTTCTTC.

CDR3 in DNA: TGTGCCACCAGTGCCGTGGACGGCTATGGCTACACCTTC. Translating gives CATSAVDGYGYTF. This chain uses TRBV24-1 with TRBJ1-2; the D is unclear. CDR1 is KGHDR and CDR2 is SFDVKD in the germline V gene. CDR3 length: 13 residues. Trimming took 5 bases from V and 4 from J, leaving 10 bases between them.

The chain carries TRBV29-1 and TRBJ1-6, with TRBD1 identical over 11 bases. Germline V gene data show CDR1 as SQVTM and CDR2 as ANQGSEA. The V segment lost 6 bases and the J segment 5 bases; nucleotides outside the gene matches: 3. This CDR3 has 14 amino acids. CDR3 DNA: TGCAGCGTCCGGACAGGGGGCGATAATTCACCCCTCCACTTT. Encoded protein: CSVRTGGDNSPLHF. The entire variable domain, with the rest obtained from reference TRBV29-1 and TRBJ1-6, is as follows: SAVISQKPSRDICQRGTSLTIQCQVDSQVTMMFWYRQQPGQSLTLIATANQGSEATYESGFVIDKFPISRPNLTFSTLTVSNMSPEDSSIYLCSVRTGGDNSPLHFGNGTRLTVT.